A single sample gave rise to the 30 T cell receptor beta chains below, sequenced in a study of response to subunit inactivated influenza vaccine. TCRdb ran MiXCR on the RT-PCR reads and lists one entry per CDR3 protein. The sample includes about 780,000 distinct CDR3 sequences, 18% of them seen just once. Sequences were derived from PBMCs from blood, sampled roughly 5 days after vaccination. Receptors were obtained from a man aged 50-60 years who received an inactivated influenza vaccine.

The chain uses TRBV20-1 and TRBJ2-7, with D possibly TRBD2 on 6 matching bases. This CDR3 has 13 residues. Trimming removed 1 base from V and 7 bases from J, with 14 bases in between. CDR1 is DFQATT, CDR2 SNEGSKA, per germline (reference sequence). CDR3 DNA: TGCAGTGCTAGAGGTAGGGGCGGGATTGAGCAGTACTTC. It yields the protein CSARGRGGIEQYF.

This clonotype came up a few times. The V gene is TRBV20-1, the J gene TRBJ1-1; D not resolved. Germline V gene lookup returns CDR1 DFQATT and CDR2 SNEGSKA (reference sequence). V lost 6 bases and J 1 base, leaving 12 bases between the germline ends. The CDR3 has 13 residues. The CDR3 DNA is TGCAGTGCAGACGGGGAGCAGAACACTGAAGCTTTCTTT. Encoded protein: CSADGEQNTEAFF.

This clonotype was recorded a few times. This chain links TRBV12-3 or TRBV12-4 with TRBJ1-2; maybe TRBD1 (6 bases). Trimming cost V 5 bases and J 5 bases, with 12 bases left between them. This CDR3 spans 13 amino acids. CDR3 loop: CASSPTGLYGYTF. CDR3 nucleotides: TGTGCCAGCAGTCCAACAGGGCTATATGGCTACACCTTC.

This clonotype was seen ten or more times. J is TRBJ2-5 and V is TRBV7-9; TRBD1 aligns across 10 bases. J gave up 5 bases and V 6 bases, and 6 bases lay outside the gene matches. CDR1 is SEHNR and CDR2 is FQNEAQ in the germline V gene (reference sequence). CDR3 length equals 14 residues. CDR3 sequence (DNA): TGTGCCAGCAGTTCCGGGACAGGGGTGGAGACCCAGTACTTC. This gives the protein CASSSGTGVETQYF. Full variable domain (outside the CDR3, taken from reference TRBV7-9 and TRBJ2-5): DTGVSQNPRHKITKRGQNVTFRCDPISEHNRLYWYRQTLGQGPEFLTYFQNEAQLEKSRLLSDRFSAERPKGSFSTLEIQRTEQGDSAMYLCASSSGTGVETQYFGPGTRLLVL.

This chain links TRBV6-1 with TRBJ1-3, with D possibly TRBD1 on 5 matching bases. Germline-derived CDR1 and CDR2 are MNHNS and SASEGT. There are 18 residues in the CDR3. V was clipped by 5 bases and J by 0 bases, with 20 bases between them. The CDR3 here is CASSKSVFRQYSGNTIYF. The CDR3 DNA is TGTGCCAGCAGTAAATCGGTCTTTCGACAGTACTCTGGAAACACCATATATTTT.

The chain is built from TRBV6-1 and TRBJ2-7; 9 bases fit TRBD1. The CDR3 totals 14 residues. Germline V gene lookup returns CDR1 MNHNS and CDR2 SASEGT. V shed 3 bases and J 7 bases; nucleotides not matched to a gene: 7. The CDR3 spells CASSDSGQGDEQYF. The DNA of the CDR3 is TGTGCCAGCAGTGATTCGGGACAGGGTGATGAGCAGTACTTC.

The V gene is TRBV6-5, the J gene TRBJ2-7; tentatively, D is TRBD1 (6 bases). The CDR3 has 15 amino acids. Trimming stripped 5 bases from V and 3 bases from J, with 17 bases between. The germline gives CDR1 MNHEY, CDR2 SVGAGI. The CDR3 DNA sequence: TGTGCCAGCAGTAACCGGGACCCAGGGGACTACGAGCAGTACTTC. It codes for CASSNRDPGDYEQYF.

The CDR3 protein is CASSLSWRFTDTQYF. The CDR3 nucleotides are TGTGCCAGCAGTTTAAGTTGGCGATTCACAGATACGCAGTATTTT. The chain carries TRBV27 and TRBJ2-3, with D uncertain. V was trimmed by 2 bases and J by 2 bases, leaving 11 bases between them. The V gene's germline CDR1 is MNHEY and CDR2 SMNVEV (reference sequence). This CDR3 has 15 amino acids.

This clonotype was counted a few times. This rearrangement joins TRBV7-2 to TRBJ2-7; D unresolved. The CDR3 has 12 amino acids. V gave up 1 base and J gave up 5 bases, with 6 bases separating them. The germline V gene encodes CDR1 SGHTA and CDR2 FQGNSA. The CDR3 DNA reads TGTGCCAGCAGCTTAGTGCACCACGAGCAGTACTTC. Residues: CASSLVHHEQYF.

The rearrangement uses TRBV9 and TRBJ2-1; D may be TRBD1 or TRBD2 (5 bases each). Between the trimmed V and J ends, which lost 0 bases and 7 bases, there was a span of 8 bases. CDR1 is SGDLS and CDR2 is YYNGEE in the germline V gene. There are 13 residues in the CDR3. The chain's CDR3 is CASSVAWGNEQFF. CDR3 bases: TGTGCCAGCAGCGTAGCTTGGGGGAATGAGCAGTTCTTC.

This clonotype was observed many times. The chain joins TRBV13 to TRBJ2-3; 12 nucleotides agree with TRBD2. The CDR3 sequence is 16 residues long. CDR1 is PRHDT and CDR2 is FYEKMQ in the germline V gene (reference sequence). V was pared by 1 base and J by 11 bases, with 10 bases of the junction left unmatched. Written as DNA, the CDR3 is TGTGCCAGCAGCTTAGTATGGACTAGCGGGACCCCGAAGCAGTATTTT. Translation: CASSLVWTSGTPKQYF. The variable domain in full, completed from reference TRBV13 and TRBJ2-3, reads AAGVIQSPRHLIKEKRETATLKCYPIPRHDTVYWYQQGPGQDPQFLISFYEKMQSDKGSIPDRFSAQQFSDYHSELNMSSLELGDSALYFCASSLVWTSGTPKQYFGPGTRLTVL.

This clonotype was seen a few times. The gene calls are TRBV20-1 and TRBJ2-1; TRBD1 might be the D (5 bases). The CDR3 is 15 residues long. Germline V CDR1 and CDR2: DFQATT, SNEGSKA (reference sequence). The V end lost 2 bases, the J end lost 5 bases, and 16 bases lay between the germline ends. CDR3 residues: CSARPSRAPNNEQFF. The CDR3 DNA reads TGCAGTGCTAGACCCAGCAGGGCCCCAAACAATGAGCAGTTCTTC.

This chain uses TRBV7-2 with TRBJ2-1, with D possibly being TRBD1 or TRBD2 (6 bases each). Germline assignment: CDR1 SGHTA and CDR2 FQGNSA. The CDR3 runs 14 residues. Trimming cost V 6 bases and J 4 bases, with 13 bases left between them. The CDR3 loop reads CASRSQGRYNEQFF. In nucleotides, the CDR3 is TGTGCCAGCAGGAGTCAGGGGAGGTACAATGAGCAGTTCTTC.

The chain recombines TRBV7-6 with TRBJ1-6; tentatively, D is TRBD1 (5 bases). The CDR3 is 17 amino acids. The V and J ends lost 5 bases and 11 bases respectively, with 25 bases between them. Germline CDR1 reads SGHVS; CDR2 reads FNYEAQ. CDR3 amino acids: CASSPRAGAYEGAPLHF. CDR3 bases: TGTGCCAGCAGCCCGCGCGCTGGGGCTTATGAGGGTGCACCCCTCCACTTT.

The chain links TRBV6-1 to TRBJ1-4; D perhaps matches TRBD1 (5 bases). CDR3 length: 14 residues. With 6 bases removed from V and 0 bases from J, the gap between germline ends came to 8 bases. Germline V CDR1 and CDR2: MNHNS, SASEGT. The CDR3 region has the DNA TGTGCCAGCAGGCTGGGGGCAACTAATGAAAAACTGTTTTTT. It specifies CASRLGATNEKLFF.

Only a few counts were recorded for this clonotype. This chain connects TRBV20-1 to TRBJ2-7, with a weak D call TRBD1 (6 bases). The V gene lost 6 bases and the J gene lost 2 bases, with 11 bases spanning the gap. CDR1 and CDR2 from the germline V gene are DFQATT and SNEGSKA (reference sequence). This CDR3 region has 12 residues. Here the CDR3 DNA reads TGCAGTGCCGCCCGACAGGCCTACGAGCAGTACTTC. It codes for CSAARQAYEQYF.

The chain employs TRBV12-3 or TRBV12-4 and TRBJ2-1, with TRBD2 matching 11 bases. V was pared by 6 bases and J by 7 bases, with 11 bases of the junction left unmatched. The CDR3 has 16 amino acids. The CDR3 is CASSLVAGGSGNEQFF. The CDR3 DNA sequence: TGTGCCAGCAGCCTTGTAGCGGGGGGGTCGGGGAATGAGCAGTTCTTC.

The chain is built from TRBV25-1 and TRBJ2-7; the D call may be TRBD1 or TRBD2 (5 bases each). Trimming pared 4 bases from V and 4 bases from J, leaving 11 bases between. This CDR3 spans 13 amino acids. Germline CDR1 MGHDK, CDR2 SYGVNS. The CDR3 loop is CASSGGEGYEQYF. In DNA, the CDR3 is TGTGCCAGCAGTGGGGGAGAGGGGTACGAGCAGTACTTC.

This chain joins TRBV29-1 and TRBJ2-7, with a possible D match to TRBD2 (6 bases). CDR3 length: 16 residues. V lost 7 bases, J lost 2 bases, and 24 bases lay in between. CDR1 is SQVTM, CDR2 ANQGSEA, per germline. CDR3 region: CSAIPVGGKLTYEQYF. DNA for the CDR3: TGCAGCGCAATCCCGGTGGGGGGAAAGTTAACCTACGAGCAGTACTTC.

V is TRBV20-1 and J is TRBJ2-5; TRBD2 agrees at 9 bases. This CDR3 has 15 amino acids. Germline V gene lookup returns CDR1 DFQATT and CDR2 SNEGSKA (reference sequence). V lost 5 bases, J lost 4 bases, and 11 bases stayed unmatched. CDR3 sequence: CSAQSGAGGPETQYF. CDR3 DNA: TGCAGTGCTCAGAGCGGAGCGGGGGGCCCAGAGACCCAGTACTTC.

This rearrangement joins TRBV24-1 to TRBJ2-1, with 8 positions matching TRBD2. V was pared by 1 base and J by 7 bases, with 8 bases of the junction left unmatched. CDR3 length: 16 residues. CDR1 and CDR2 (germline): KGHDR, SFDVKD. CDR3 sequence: CATSDLSAGARNEQFF. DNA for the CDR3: TGTGCCACCAGTGATTTATCAGCGGGGGCTAGGAATGAGCAGTTCTTC.

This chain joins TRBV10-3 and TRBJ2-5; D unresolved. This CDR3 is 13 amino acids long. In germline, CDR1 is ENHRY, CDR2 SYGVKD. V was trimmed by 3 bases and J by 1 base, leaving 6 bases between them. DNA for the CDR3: TGTGCCATCAGTGATCGGTTCCAAGAGACCCAGTACTTC. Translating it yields CAISDRFQETQYF.

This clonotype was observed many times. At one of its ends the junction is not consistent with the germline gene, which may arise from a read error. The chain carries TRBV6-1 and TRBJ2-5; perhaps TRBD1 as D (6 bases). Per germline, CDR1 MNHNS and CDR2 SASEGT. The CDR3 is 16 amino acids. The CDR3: CASRPYYGQHQETQYF. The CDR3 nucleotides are TGTGCCAGCAGGCCTTACTACGGACAGCACCAGGAGACCCAGTACTTC.

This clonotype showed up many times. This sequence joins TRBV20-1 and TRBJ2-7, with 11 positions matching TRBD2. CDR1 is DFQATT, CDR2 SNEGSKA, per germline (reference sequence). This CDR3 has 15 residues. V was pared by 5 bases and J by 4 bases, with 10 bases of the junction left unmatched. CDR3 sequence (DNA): TGCAGTGCTTCCCAGGGACTAGCGGCCCTATACGAGCAGTACTTC. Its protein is CSASQGLAALYEQYF.

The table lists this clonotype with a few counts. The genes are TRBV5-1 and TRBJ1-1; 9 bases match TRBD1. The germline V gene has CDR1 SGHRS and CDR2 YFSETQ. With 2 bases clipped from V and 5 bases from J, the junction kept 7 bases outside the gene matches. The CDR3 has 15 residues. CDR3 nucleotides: TGCGCCAGCAGCTTCTTGGGACAGGGAAAGACTGAAGCTTTCTTT. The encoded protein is CASSFLGQGKTEAFF.

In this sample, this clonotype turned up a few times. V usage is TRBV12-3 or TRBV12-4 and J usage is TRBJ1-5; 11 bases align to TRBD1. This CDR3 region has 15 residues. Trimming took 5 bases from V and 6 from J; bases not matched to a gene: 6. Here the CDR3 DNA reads TGTGCCAGCAGTGGCGGGACAGGGGGGAGTCAGCCCCAGCATTTT. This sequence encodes CASSGGTGGSQPQHF.

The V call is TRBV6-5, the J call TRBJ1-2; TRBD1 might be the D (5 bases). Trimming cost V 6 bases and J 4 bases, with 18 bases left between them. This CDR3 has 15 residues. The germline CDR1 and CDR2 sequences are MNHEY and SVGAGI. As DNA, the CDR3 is TGTGCCAGCAGACTCGGAACGACAGAACTCTATGGCTACACCTTC. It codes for CASRLGTTELYGYTF.

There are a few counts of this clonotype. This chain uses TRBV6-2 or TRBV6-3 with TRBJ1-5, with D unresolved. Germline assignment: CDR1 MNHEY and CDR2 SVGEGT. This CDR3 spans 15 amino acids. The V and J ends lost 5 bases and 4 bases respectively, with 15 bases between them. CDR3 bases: TGTGCCAGCAGTCAAGACGGACTCACGAATCAGCCCCAGCATTTT. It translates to CASSQDGLTNQPQHF.

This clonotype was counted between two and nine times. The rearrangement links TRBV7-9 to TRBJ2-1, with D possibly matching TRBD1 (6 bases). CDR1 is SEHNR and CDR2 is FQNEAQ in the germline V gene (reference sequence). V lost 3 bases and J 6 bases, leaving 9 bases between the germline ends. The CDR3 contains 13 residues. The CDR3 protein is CASSFGQINEQFF. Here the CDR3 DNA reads TGTGCCAGCAGCTTTGGACAGATCAATGAGCAGTTCTTC.

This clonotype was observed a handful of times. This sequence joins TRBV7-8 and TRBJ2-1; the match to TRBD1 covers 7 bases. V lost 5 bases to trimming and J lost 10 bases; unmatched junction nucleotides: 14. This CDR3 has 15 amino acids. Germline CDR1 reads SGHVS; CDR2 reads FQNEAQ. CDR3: CASSPRDRVLSEQFF. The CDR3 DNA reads TGTGCCAGCAGCCCCCGGGACAGAGTCTTATCGGAGCAGTTCTTC. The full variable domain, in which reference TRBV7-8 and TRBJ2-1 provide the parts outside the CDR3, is GAGVSQSPRYKVAKRGQDVALRCDPISGHVSLFWYQQALGQGPEFLTYFQNEAQLDKSGLPSDRFFAERPEGSVSTLKIQRTQQEDSAVYLCASSPRDRVLSEQFFGPGTRLTVL.